This entry lists 4 T cell receptor beta chains sequenced from one sample in a study of blood T cell repertoires in COVID-19. The protocol was immunoSEQ multiplex PCR, while the TCRdb copy is restricted to in-frame clones and leaves out a portion. This sample carries about 80,000 clones, around 69% of them seen once, and the ten largest clones take about 15%. The sample taken for sequencing was peripheral blood. These receptors were obtained from a man aged 65 to 79 with active or convalescent COVID-19.

The rearrangement uses TRBV6-5 and TRBJ1-3; 8 nucleotides align to TRBD1. CDR1 is MNHEY and CDR2 is SVGAGI in the germline V gene. CDR3 size: 13 residues. With 6 bases clipped from V and 2 bases from J, the junction kept 0 bases outside the gene matches. This CDR3 is CASRDRAGNTIYF. The CDR3 DNA sequence: TGTGCCAGCAGGGACAGGGCTGGAAACACCATATATTTT.

The V and J genes are TRBV2 and TRBJ2-1; tentative D call: TRBD1 (6 bases). V was cut by 7 bases and J by 4 bases, with 8 bases left in between. CDR1 and CDR2 (germline): SNHLY, FYNNEI. This CDR3 comprises 12 residues. The CDR3 bases are TGTGCCAGCAACAGGGTTTACAATGAGCAGTTCTTC. This encodes CASNRVYNEQFF.

V and J are TRBV27 and TRBJ2-1; TRBD2 matches 9 bases. This CDR3 spans 17 amino acids. Germline CDR1 is MNHEY and CDR2 is SMNVEV (reference sequence). V lost 4 bases, J lost 4 bases, and 11 bases stayed unmatched. The DNA of the CDR3 is TGTGCCAGCAGTTCTACCCCCGGGCTAGCGGGGTACAATGAGCAGTTCTTC. Its translation: CASSSTPGLAGYNEQFF.

This clone was recorded a few times. CDR3 nucleotide sequence: TGTGCCAGTAGCACGGGACAGTTGAACACTGAAGCTTTCTTT. It translates to CASSTGQLNTEAFF. The chain carries TRBV19 and TRBJ1-1; 7 nucleotides line up with TRBD1. This CDR3 has 14 residues. The trim removed 6 bases at V and 0 bases at J, leaving 4 bases unmatched. CDR1 is LNHDA, CDR2 SQIVND, per germline (reference sequence).